This T cell receptor beta chain came from a study of radiation and T cells in renal cell carcinoma. On the study more broadly: Nephrectomy followed 15 Gy stereotactic body radiation by 4 weeks.

Study-wide findings and caveats: From baseline, blood top tumor clonotypes peaked at 2 weeks post-radiation. Baseline intratumoral clonotype presence is unknown without pretreatment biopsies.

As concerns this clone: Its antigen is still unknown.

Produced via immunoSEQ multiplex PCR; TCRdb's table is partial and in-frame only. This table has tens of thousands of clones, roughly 80% appearing once. Time point here: blood 2 weeks post-SBRT. The sample's treatment: 15 Gy SBRT to primary tumor, nephrectomy 4 weeks later. The germline V and J ends were trimmed by 8 bases and 1 base, with 16 bases remaining between them. In germline, CDR1 is SGHRS, CDR2 YFSETQ. CDR3 size: 14 residues. The chain joins TRBV5-1 to TRBJ2-7; possibly TRBD1 for D (6 bases). The input for sequencing was blood, taken from a patient whose treatment included radiotherapy and nephrectomy. This clonotype was obtained from a man in his sixties with renal cell carcinoma. The CDR3 DNA follows: TGCGCCAGTGGACGGGACACCCATTCCTACGAGCAGTACTTC. It specifies CASGRDTHSYEQYF.